Listed below are T cell receptor beta chains from one sample, sequenced in a study of T cell responses to AZD1222 COVID-19 vaccine. The table came from immunoSEQ multiplex PCR; TCRdb's copy has only in-frame clones and leaves some out. The sample includes 150,000 to 200,000 clones, about 91% of them seen just once. The source was peripheral blood, collected 28 days after the second AZD1222 dose. The receptors were gathered from an adult who received the AZD1222 COVID-19 vaccine. The CDR3 runs from the conserved cysteine through the conserved F or W. Each record gives: D gene, CDR3 length, V gene, J gene, clone size, CDR3 DNA, CDR3 protein. D genes are given only for firm matches. Size is stated for part of the rows, as once, few or many counts, or as a class when the clone is expanded.

d_gene: TRBD1
len: 17
v_gene: TRBV10-3
j_gene: TRBJ2-7
abundance: once
CDR3nt: TGTGCCATCAGTGAGTCGGCCGGGACAGGAAACTATTACGAGCAGTACTTC
CDR3aa: CAISESAGTGNYYEQYF

d_gene: .
len: 14
v_gene: TRBV6-8
j_gene: TRBJ1-5
abundance: few
CDR3nt: TGTGCCACCCCAGGTTGTTATTCAAATCAGCCCCAGCATTTT
CDR3aa: CATPGCYSNQPQHF

d_gene: .
len: 15
v_gene: TRBV4-2
j_gene: TRBJ1-5
abundance: .
CDR3nt: TGTGCCAGCAGCCAAACGACAGTCCAAAATCAGCCCCAGCATTTT
CDR3aa: CASSQTTVQNQPQHF

d_gene: .
len: 12
v_gene: TRBV2
j_gene: TRBJ1-3
abundance: once
CDR3nt: TGTGCCAGCACCAACTCTGGAAACACCATATATTTT
CDR3aa: CASTNSGNTIYF

d_gene: .
len: 21
v_gene: TRBV5-1
j_gene: TRBJ1-3
abundance: .
CDR3nt: TGCGCCAGCAGCCTCGCCGGGGGACTCAGTTCCTCCCTGACCTCTGGAAACACCATATATTTT
CDR3aa: CASSLAGGLSSSLTSGNTIYF

d_gene: .
len: 15
v_gene: TRBV7-7
j_gene: TRBJ2-2
abundance: .
CDR3nt: TGTGCTAGCAGCTTTGCAGGGCCGAACACCGGGGAGCTGTTTTTT
CDR3aa: CASSFAGPNTGELFF

d_gene: .
len: 14
v_gene: TRBV30
j_gene: TRBJ1-5
abundance: .
CDR3nt: TGTGCCTGGGGCCGTTCTCGCCTAAATCAGCCCCAGCATTTT
CDR3aa: CAWGRSRLNQPQHF

d_gene: .
len: 11
v_gene: TRBV20-1
j_gene: TRBJ2-7
abundance: .
CDR3nt: TGCAGTGCTAGCAGTTGGGACGAGCAGTACTTC
CDR3aa: CSASSWDEQYF

d_gene: .
len: 14
v_gene: TRBV2
j_gene: TRBJ1-2
abundance: few
CDR3nt: TGTGCCAGCAGAGTAAAAACAGGGAAAGATGGCTACACCTTC
CDR3aa: CASRVKTGKDGYTF

d_gene: .
len: 13
v_gene: TRBV5-1
j_gene: TRBJ1-2
abundance: once
CDR3nt: TGCGCCAGCAGCCCGGACGGGTACTATGGCTACACCTTC
CDR3aa: CASSPDGYYGYTF

d_gene: .
len: 14
v_gene: TRBV7-2
j_gene: TRBJ1-5
abundance: once
CDR3nt: TGTGCCAGCAGCTTACTATCCGGGAATCAGCCCCAGCATTTT
CDR3aa: CASSLLSGNQPQHF

d_gene: .
len: 14
v_gene: TRBV6-2/TRBV6-3
j_gene: TRBJ2-5
abundance: .
CDR3nt: TGTGCCAGCAGTATCAAGGGACCGGCAGAGACCCAGTACTTC
CDR3aa: CASSIKGPAETQYF

d_gene: .
len: 13
v_gene: TRBV28
j_gene: TRBJ1-5
abundance: .
CDR3nt: TGTGCCAGCAGTCCGTCCCTCAATCAGCCCCAGCATTTT
CDR3aa: CASSPSLNQPQHF

d_gene: TRBD2
len: 15
v_gene: TRBV15
j_gene: TRBJ2-7
abundance: .
CDR3nt: TGTGCCACCAGCAGAGAGCGGGGGGGCTTATACGAGCAGTACTTC
CDR3aa: CATSRERGGLYEQYF